This TCR beta chain appears in the sequencing data of a study of identical twins. This clonotype was seen only a few times. TCRdb fed the 5' RACE reads into MiXCR, producing one record per CDR3 protein. Here the sample spans some 630,000 distinct CDR3 sequences, around 7.5% being singletons. This CDR3 has 14 amino acids. From germline, CDR1 is DFQATT and CDR2 SNEGSKA (reference sequence). Trimming removed 8 bases at V and 1 base at J, with 15 bases between. A further study also used this sample, focusing on yellow fever vaccine responses in identical twins.

Sequenced input: PBMCs. This clonotype was obtained from a woman between 18 and 29 years old in good health. The rearrangement joins TRBV20-1 to TRBJ2-1; no clear D gene. CDR3 residues: CSFKLPASYNEQFF. The CDR3 coding sequence is TGCAGTTTCAAACTTCCCGCGTCCTACAATGAGCAGTTCTTC.